This T cell receptor beta chain comes out of a study of beta chain features in type 1 diabetes. Study results and limitations: Possibly, sequencing cDNA over-represented cells that had high TCR expression levels.

Germline V CDR1 and CDR2: SGDLS, YYNGEE. The V segment lost 3 bases and the J segment 4 bases; nucleotides outside the gene matches: 7. The CDR3 loop spans 15 amino acids. Investigators reverse transcribed all isolated RNA, so they sequenced expressed TCRB transcripts. Sequencing was performed with immunoSEQ multiplex PCR; in TCRdb, only in-frame clones are kept and a portion is missing. The table records under 500,000 clones, 25% to 35% of them present only once. As regards this clone: Its antigen is not known.

The chain couples TRBV9 to TRBJ2-1, with 7 nucleotides matching TRBD1. The sample was naive CD4+ T cells from blood. This TCR derives from a man younger than 35 in good health. The CDR3 nucleotides read TGTGCCAGCAGCGCGGGACAGTCTGGGTACAATGAGCAGTTCTTC. Amino acids: CASSAGQSGYNEQFF.